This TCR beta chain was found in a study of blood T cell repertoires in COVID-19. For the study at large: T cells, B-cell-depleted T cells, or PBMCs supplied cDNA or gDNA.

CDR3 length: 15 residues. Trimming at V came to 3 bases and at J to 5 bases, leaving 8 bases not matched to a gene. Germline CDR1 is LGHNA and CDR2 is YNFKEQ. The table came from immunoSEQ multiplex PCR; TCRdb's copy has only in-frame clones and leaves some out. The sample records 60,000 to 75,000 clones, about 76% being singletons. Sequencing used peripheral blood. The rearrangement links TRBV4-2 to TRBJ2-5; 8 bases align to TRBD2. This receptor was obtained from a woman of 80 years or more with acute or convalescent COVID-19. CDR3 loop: CASSQGSGNQETQYF. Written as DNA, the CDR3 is TGTGCCAGCAGCCAGGGTAGCGGGAATCAGGAGACCCAGTACTTC.